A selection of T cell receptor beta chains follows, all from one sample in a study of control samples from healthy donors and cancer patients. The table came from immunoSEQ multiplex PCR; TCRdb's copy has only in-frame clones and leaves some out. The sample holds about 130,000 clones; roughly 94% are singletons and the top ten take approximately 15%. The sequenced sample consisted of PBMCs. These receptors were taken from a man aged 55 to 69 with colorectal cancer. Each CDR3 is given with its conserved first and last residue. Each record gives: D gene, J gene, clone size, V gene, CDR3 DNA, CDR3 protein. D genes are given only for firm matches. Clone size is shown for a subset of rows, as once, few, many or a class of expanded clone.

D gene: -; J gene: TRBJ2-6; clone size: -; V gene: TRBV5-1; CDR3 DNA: TGCGCCAGCAGCTTCCTGTACTCTGGGGCCAACGTCCTGACTTTC; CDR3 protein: CASSFLYSGANVLTF
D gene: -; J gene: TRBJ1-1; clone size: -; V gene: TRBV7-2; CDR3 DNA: TGTGCCAGCAGCTTAGTGGGGGGGAACACTGAAGCTTTCTTT; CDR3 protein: CASSLVGGNTEAFF
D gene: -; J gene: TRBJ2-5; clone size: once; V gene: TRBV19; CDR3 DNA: TGTGCCAGTAGGACCGTGGGACAAGAGACCCAGTACTTC; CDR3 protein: CASRTVGQETQYF
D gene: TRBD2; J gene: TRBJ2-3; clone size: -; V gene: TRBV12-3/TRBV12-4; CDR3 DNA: TGTGCCAGCAGGCAGAGCGGGGCAGATACGCAGTATTTT; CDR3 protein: CASRQSGADTQYF
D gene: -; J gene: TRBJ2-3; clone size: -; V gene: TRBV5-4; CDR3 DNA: TGTGCCAGCAGCTTGTCCCAGGGAGATACGCAGTATTTT; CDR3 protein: CASSLSQGDTQYF
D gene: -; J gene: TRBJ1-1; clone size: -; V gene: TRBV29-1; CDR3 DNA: TGCAGCGTTGAAGGGGGCGGCGGGGGAGCGTACACTGAAGCTTTCTTT; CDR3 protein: CSVEGGGGGAYTEAFF
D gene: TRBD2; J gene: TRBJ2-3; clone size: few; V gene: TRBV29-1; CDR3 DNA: TGCAGCGTTGTCCCCGGACTAGCGGGGGGGCCAAATACGCAGTATTTT; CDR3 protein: CSVVPGLAGGPNTQYF
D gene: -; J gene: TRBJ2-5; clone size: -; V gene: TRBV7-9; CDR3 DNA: TGTGCCAGCAGCCTCGGGTTTTCGCCCCTCCAAGAGACCCAGTACTTC; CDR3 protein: CASSLGFSPLQETQYF
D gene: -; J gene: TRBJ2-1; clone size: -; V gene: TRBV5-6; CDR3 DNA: TGTGCCAGCAGTTCACTAGGAGGGCAGTTCTTC; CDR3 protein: CASSSLGGQFF
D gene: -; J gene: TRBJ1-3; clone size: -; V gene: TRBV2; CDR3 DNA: TGTGCCAGCTCGGGGGGTCTACAGGGAAACACCATATATTTT; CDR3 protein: CASSGGLQGNTIYF
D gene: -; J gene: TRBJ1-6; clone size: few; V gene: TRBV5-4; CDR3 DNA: TGTGCCAGCAGCTTTGGCGGCGGGGGGTCACCCCTCCACTTT; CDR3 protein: CASSFGGGGSPLHF
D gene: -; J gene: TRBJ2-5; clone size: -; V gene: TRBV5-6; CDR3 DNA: TGTGCCAGCAGCTTGGGGGGGCCTTCAACAGAGACCCAGTACTTC; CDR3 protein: CASSLGGPSTETQYF
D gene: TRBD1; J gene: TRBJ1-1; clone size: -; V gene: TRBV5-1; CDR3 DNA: TGCGCCAGCAGCTTGGTTGGGACAGCTGAAGCTTTCTTT; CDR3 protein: CASSLVGTAEAFF
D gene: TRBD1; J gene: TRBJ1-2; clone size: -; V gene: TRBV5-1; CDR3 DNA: TGCGCCAGCAGGGAATGGACAGGAGCTAACTATGGCTACACCTTC; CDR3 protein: CASREWTGANYGYTF
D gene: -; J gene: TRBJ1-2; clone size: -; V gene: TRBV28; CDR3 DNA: TGTGCCAGCAGTCCCGGGTGGGGATCGGGCTACACCTTC; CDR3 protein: CASSPGWGSGYTF
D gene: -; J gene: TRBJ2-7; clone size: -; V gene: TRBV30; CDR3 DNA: TGTGCCTGGAGTTCAGAGGGGAAGCAGTACTTC; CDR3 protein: CAWSSEGKQYF
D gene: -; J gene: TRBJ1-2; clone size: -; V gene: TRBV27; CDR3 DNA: TGTGCCAGCAGTTTCGGTTATCAGAGCGGCTACACCTTC; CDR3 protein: CASSFGYQSGYTF
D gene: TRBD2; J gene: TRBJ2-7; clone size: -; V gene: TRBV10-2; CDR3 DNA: TGCGCCAGCAGGGCGGGGGGGCGATTGGAGCAGTACTTC; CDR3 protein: CASRAGGRLEQYF
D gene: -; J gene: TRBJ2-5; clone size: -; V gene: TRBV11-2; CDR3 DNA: TGTGCCAGCAGCCCGCAGGGTCAGACCCAGTACTTC; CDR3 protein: CASSPQGQTQYF
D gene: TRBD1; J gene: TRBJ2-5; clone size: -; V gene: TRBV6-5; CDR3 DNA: TGTGCCAGCAGGTTGGGACCAGGGGGAGAGACCCAGTACTTC; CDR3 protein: CASRLGPGGETQYF
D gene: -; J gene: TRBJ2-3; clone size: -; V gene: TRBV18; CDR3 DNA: TGTGCCAGCTCACCACAGAGATCTCCTGAGGGAGATACGCAGTATTTT; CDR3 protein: CASSPQRSPEGDTQYF
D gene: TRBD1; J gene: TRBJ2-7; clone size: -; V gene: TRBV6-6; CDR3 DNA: TGTGCCAGCAGTCCCGGGACAGTTTCCTACGAGCAGTACTTC; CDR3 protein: CASSPGTVSYEQYF
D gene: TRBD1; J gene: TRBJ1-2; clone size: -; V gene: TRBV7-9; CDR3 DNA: TGTGCCAGCAGCTTGACAGGGGCCGGCTACACCTTC; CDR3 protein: CASSLTGAGYTF
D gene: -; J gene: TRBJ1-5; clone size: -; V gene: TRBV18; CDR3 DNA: TGTGCCAGCTCACCACCGGGCGGTAGCAATCAGCCCCAGCATTTT; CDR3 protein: CASSPPGGSNQPQHF
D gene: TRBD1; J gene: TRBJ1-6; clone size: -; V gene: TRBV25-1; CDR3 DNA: TGTGCCAGCAGTGAGTCGGGGACAGGTAATTCACCCCTCCACTTT; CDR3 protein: CASSESGTGNSPLHF
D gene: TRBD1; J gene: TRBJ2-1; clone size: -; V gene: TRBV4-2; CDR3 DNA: TGTGCCAGCAGACCCGGACAGGTCTCCTACAATGAGCAGTTCTTC; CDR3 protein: CASRPGQVSYNEQFF
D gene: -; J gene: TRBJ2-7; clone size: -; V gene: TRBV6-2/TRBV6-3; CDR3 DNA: TGTGCCAGCAGTTACCTAATCTCGGGGGACGAGCAGTACTTC; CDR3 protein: CASSYLISGDEQYF
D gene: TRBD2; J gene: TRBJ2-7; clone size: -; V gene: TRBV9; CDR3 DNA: TGTGCCAGCAGCGCTAGCGGTACCTCCTACGAGCAGTACTTC; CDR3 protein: CASSASGTSYEQYF
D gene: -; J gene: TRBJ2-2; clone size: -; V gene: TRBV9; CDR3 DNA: TGTGCCAGCAGCGGGACAGCCAACACCGGGGAGCTGTTTTTT; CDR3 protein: CASSGTANTGELFF
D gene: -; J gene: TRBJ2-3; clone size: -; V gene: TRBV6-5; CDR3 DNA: TGTGCCAGCAATCCCTCGAGGCAGGTCACAGATACGCAGTATTTT; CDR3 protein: CASNPSRQVTDTQYF
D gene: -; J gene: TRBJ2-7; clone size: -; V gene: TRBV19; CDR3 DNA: TGTGCCAGTAGTGCCCGGGACGAGGCCTACGAGCAGTACTTC; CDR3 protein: CASSARDEAYEQYF
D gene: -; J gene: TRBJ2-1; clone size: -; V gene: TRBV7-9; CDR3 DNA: TGTGCCAGCATTTCGGGACGGCTCTACAATGAGCAGTTCTTC; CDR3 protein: CASISGRLYNEQFF
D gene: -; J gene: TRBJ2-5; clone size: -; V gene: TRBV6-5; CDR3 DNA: TGTGCCAGCAGAAAACAGGGTGGTCCAGAGACCCAGTACTTC; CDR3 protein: CASRKQGGPETQYF
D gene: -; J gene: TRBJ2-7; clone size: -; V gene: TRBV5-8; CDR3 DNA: TGTGCCAGCAGCCTCGAAGGACCGCGGTTGTACTTC; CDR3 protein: CASSLEGPRLYF
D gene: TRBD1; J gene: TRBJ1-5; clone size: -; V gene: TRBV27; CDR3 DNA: TGTGCCAGTAGGACAGGGTACGATCAGCCCCAGCATTTT; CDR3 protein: CASRTGYDQPQHF
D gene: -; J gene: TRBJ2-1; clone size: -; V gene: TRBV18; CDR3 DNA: TGTGCCAGCTCACCACAACTCCCGGACACCTACAATGAGCAGTTCTTC; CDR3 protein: CASSPQLPDTYNEQFF
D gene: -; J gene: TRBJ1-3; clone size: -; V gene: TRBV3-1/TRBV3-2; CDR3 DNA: TGTGCCAGCAGCCCATACTCGGGGGCTGGAAACACCATATATTTT; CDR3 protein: CASSPYSGAGNTIYF